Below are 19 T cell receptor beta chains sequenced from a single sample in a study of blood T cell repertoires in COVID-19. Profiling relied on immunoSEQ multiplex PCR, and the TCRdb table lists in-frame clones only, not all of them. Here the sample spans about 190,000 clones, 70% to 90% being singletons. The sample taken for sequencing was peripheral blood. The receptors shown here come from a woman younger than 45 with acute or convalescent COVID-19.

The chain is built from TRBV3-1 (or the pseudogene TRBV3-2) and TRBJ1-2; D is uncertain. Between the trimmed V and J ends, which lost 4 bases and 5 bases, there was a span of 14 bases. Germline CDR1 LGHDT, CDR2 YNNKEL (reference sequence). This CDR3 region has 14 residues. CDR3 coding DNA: TGTGCCAGCAGCCCATTCCGTGTGAGTTATGGCTACACCTTC. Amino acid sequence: CASSPFRVSYGYTF.

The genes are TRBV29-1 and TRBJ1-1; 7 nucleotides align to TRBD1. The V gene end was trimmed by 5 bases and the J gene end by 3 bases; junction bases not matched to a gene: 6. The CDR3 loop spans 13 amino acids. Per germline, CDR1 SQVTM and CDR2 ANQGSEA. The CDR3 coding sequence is TGCAGCGTTAGGGTTCAGGGGGACACTGAAGCTTTCTTT. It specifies CSVRVQGDTEAFF.

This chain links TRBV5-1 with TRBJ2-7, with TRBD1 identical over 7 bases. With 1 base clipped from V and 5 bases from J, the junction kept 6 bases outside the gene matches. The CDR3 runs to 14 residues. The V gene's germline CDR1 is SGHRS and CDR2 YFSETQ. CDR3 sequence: CASSLFGQGDEQYF. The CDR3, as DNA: TGCGCCAGCAGCTTGTTTGGGCAGGGGGACGAGCAGTACTTC.

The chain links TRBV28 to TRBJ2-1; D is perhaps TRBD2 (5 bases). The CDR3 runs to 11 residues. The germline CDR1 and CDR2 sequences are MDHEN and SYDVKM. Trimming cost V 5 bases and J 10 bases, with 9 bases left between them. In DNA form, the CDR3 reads TGTGCCAGCAGTGCCGACTACGAGCAGTTCTTC. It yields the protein CASSADYEQFF.

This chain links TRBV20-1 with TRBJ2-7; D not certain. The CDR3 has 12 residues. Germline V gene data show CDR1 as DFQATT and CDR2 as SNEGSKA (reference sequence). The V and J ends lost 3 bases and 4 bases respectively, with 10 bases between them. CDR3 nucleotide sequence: TGCAGTGCTAGTTACACCCCTTACGAGCAGTACTTC. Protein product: CSASYTPYEQYF.

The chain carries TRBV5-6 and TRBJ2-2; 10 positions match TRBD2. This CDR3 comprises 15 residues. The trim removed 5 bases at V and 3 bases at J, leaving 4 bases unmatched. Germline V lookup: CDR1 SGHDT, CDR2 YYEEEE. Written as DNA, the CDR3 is TGTGCCAGCAGGAGGACTAGCGGTCACACCGGGGAGCTGTTTTTT. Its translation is CASRRTSGHTGELFF.

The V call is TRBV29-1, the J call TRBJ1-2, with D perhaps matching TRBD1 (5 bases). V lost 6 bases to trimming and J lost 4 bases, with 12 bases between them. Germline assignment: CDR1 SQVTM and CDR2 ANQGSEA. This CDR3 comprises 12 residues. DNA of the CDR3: TGCAGCGTGGGGGGGGACTCCTATGGCTACACCTTC. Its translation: CSVGGDSYGYTF.

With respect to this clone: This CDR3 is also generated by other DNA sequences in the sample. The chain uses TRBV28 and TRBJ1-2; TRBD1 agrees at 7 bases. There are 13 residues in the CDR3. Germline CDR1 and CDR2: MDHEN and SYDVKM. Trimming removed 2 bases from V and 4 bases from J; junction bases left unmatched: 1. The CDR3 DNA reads TGTGCCAGCAGTTTACAGGGGGGCTATGGCTACACCTTC. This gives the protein CASSLQGGYGYTF.

The CDR3 loop reads CASSLEASTDTQYF. CDR3 nucleotide sequence: TGTGCCAGCAGCTTAGAAGCTAGCACAGATACGCAGTATTTT. The V call is TRBV11-2, the J call TRBJ2-3; D is undetermined. The CDR3 covers 14 residues. Trimming cost V 0 bases and J 0 bases, with 4 bases left between them. Germline CDR1 SGHAT, CDR2 FQNNGV.

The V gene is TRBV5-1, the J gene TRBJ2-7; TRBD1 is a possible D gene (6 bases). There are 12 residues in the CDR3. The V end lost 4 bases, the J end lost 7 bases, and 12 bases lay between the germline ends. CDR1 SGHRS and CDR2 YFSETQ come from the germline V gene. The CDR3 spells CASSLWGREQYF. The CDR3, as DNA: TGCGCCAGCAGCCTTTGGGGGCGGGAGCAGTACTTC. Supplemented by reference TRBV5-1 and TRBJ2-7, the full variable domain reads KAGVTQTPRYLIKTRGQQVTLSCSPISGHRSVSWYQQTPGQGLQFLFEYFSETQRNKGNFPGRFSGRQFSNSRSEMNVSTLELGDSALYLCASSLWGREQYFGPGTRLTVT.

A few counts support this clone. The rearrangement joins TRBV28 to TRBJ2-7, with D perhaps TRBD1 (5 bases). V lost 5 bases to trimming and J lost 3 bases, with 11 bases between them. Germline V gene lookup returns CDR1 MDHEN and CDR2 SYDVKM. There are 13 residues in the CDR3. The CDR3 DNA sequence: TGTGCCAGCAGTACCTCGACAGTCTACGAGCAGTACTTC. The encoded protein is CASSTSTVYEQYF.

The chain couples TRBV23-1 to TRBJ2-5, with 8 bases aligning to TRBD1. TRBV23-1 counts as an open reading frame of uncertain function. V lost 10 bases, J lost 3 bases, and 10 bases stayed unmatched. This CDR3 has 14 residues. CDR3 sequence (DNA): TGCGCCACCGAACAGGGGGTGAAGAAAGAGACCCAGTACTTC. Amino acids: CATEQGVKKETQYF.

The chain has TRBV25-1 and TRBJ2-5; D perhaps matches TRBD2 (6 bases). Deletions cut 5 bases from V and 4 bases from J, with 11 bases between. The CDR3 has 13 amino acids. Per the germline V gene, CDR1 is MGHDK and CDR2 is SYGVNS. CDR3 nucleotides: TGTGCCAGCAGTCCCTCGGGGGTAGAGACCCAGTACTTC. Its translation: CASSPSGVETQYF.

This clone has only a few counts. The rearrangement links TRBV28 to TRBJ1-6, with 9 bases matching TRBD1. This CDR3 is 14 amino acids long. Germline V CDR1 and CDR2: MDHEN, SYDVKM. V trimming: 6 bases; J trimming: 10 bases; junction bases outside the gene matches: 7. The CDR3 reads CASRPGTGRSPLHF. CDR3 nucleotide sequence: TGTGCCAGCAGGCCCGGGACAGGGCGATCACCCCTCCACTTT.

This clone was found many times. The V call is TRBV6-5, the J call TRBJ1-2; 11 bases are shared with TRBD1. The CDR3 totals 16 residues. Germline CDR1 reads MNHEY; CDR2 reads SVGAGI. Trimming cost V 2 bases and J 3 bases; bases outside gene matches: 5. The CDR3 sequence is CASSYVRTGGHYGYTF. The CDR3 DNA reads TGTGCCAGCAGTTACGTTCGGACAGGGGGCCACTATGGCTACACCTTC.

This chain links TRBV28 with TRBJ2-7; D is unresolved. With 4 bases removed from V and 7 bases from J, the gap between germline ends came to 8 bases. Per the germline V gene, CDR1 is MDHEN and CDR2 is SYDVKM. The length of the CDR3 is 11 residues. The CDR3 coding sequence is TGTGCCAGCAGTTCCAACGGTGAGCAGTACTTC. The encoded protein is CASSSNGEQYF.

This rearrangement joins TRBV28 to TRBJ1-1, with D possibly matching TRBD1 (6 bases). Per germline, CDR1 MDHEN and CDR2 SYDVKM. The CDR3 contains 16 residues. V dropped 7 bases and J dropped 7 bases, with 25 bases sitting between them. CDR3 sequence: CASKGMGHGRAVEAFF. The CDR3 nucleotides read TGTGCCAGCAAGGGGATGGGACACGGGAGGGCGGTTGAAGCTTTCTTT.

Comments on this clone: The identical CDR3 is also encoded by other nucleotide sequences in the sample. The CDR3: CASSLNPDQPQHF. In DNA form, the CDR3 reads TGCGCCAGCAGCTTGAATCCCGATCAGCCCCAGCATTTT. The chain couples TRBV5-1 to TRBJ1-5, with D hard to call. The CDR3 loop spans 13 amino acids. Trimming stripped 1 base from V and 5 bases from J, with 7 bases between. Germline loops: CDR1 SGHRS, CDR2 YFSETQ.

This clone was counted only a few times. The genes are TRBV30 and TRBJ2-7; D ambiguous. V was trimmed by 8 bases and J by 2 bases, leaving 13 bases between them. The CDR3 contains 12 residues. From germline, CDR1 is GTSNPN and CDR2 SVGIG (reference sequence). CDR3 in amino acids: CAQITNTYEQYF. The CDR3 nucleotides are TGTGCCCAAATAACGAACACCTACGAGCAGTACTTC.